This T cell receptor (beta chain) came from a study of T-cell memory formation after mild COVID-19. In germline, CDR1 is SGHTA, CDR2 FQGTGA. The J segment lost 4 bases and the V segment lost 5 bases, leaving 4 bases of the junction unmatched. CDR3 length: 15 residues. Study-level points and caveats: A subset of responding clones appeared in pre-infection memory, suggesting cross-reactive memory joined.

This clonotype was observed at least ten times. Its antigen is currently unknown. TCRdb re-called the 5' RACE reads through MiXCR, storing one row per CDR3 protein. The sample records tens of thousands of distinct CDR3 sequences, around 12% being singletons. This receptor was taken from an adult woman who had mild COVID-19 (a few samples of this study predate the infection). Cell type and time point are not known. The chain employs TRBV7-3 and TRBJ2-1; 11 positions match TRBD2. The sequenced sample consisted of PBMCs or a T cell subset sorted from them (not recorded which). CDR3 in amino acids: CASSHRLAGYNEQFF. CDR3 nucleotides: TGTGCCAGCAGCCACCGACTAGCGGGGTACAATGAGCAGTTCTTC.